The 28 T cell receptor beta chains below were found in one sample sequenced in a study of shared clonotypes between healthy human individuals. Sequencing used immunoSEQ multiplex PCR; TCRdb keeps in-frame clones, though not all of them. In the table there are 1,500,000 or so clones, approximately 98.5% of which are singletons. Sequencing was carried out using naive CD4+ T cells sorted from blood. The subset: CD45RA+ positively selected. All receptors derive from a man aged 30-40 years in good health.

V and J are TRBV14 and TRBJ1-2; D gene unclear. CDR3 length: 14 amino acids. The ends were cut back, 0 bases at V and 10 bases at J, with 15 bases in the middle. Germline V lookup: CDR1 SGHDN, CDR2 FVKESK. This CDR3 reads CASSQDAPPGSYTF. In nucleotides, the CDR3 is TGTGCCAGCAGCCAAGATGCACCACCGGGGTCCTACACCTTC.

This sequence joins TRBV18 and TRBJ2-1; possible D gene TRBD1, 6 bases. From germline, CDR1 is KGHSH and CDR2 LQKENI. Trimming stripped 4 bases from V and 4 bases from J, with 11 bases between. The CDR3 covers 14 residues. CDR3 amino acids: CASSQRQEYNEQFF. The CDR3, as DNA: TGTGCCAGCTCACAGCGACAGGAGTACAATGAGCAGTTCTTC.

The chain combines TRBV28 with TRBJ1-2; unclear D gene. The CDR3 has 15 residues. The V gene's germline CDR1 is MDHEN and CDR2 SYDVKM. V was pared by 2 bases and J by 1 base, with 11 bases between. The CDR3 nucleotides are TGTGCCAGCAGTTTAGGGGTCAAGATTAACTATGGCTACACCTTC. It translates to CASSLGVKINYGYTF.

This rearrangement joins TRBV7-9 to TRBJ1-2; D possibly corresponds to TRBD1 (5 bases). Trimming left V 0 bases short and J 6 bases short, with 17 bases between. The CDR3 loop spans 16 amino acids. Germline-derived CDR1 and CDR2 are SEHNR and FQNEAQ (reference sequence). DNA for the CDR3: TGTGCCAGCAGCTTAGCGGAGCGGGGGAGAGACCATGGCTACACCTTC. Encoded protein: CASSLAERGRDHGYTF.

The CDR3, as DNA: TGTGCCAGCAGCGTAGAGGTAGGGGCCTATGGCTACACCTTC. It yields the protein CASSVEVGAYGYTF. The chain carries TRBV9 and TRBJ1-2; possibly TRBD1 for D (5 bases). The CDR3 runs 14 residues. V was pared by 0 bases and J by 4 bases, with 10 bases between. Per germline, CDR1 SGDLS and CDR2 YYNGEE. The whole variable domain, remainder taken from reference TRBV9 and TRBJ1-2, is DSGVTQTPKHLITATGQRVTLRCSPRSGDLSVYWYQQSLDQGLQFLIQYYNGEERAKGNILERFSAQQFPDLHSELNLSSLELGDSALYFCASSVEVGAYGYTFGSGTRLTVV.

This chain joins TRBV6-5 and TRBJ2-6; no definite D call. Germline V gives CDR1 MNHEY, CDR2 SVGAGI. Trimming stripped 4 bases from V and 0 bases from J, with 10 bases between. The CDR3 spans 16 residues. CDR3 loop: CASSWAALSGANVLTF. DNA for the CDR3: TGTGCCAGCAGTTGGGCAGCTCTCTCTGGGGCCAACGTCCTGACTTTC.

The J gene is TRBJ2-3, the V gene TRBV19, with D possibly TRBD1 on 5 matching bases. Trimming stripped 5 bases from V and 2 bases from J, with 20 bases between. Germline V gene data show CDR1 as LNHDA and CDR2 as SQIVND (reference sequence). The CDR3 has 17 residues. The CDR3 sequence is CASSLQVSVGLTDTQYF. The CDR3 DNA is TGTGCCAGTAGTCTACAGGTTTCGGTCGGCCTCACAGATACGCAGTATTTT.

CDR3: CASSFRGPLTEAFF. Here the CDR3 DNA reads TGCGCCAGCAGCTTTAGGGGCCCACTCACTGAAGCTTTCTTT. V and J are TRBV5-1 and TRBJ1-1, with a possible D match to TRBD1 (5 bases). Trimming left V 2 bases short and J 4 bases short, with 12 bases between. There are 14 residues in the CDR3. Germline lookup yields CDR1 SGHRS and CDR2 YFSETQ.

J is TRBJ2-3 and V is TRBV5-1, with 11 nucleotides matching TRBD2. Germline loops: CDR1 SGHRS, CDR2 YFSETQ. The CDR3 runs 15 residues. With V trimmed by 0 bases and J by 7 bases, 4 bases remained unmatched. Here the CDR3 DNA reads TGCGCCAGCAGCTTGGCCGCTAGCGGGAGGAATACGCAGTATTTT. This encodes CASSLAASGRNTQYF. The full variable domain, completed using reference TRBV5-1 and TRBJ2-3, is KAGVTQTPRYLIKTRGQQVTLSCSPISGHRSVSWYQQTPGQGLQFLFEYFSETQRNKGNFPGRFSGRQFSNSRSEMNVSTLELGDSALYLCASSLAASGRNTQYFGPGTRLTVL.

Points on this clone: The junction shows a germline mismatch at one end, possibly a read error. This same CDR3 is encoded by further DNA sequences in the sample. V usage is TRBV2 and J usage is TRBJ2-7; the match to TRBD1 covers 9 bases. Germline CDR1 and CDR2: SNHLY and FYNNEI. This CDR3 has 15 amino acids. Here the CDR3 DNA reads TGTGCCAGCAGCGAAGCGGACAGGGGCTCCTATGAGCAGTACTTC. It is translated as CASSEADRGSYEQYF.

V and J are TRBV5-1 and TRBJ2-1; no clear D gene. Germline assignment: CDR1 SGHRS and CDR2 YFSETQ. The ends were cut back, 2 bases at V and 0 bases at J, with 15 bases in the middle. CDR3 length equals 17 residues. CDR3 sequence (DNA): TGCGCCAGCAGCTTATGGAGTCAGGCGAGCTCCTACAATGAGCAGTTCTTC. Translated: CASSLWSQASSYNEQFF.

This chain joins TRBV5-4 and TRBJ2-1; D is perhaps TRBD2 (5 bases). The CDR3 contains 14 residues. Germline CDR1 is SGHNT and CDR2 is YYREEE (reference sequence). Trimming removed 1 base at V and 4 bases at J, with 9 bases between. The DNA of the CDR3 is TGTGCCAGCAGCTTGCCAGCGGAATACAATGAGCAGTTCTTC. As protein: CASSLPAEYNEQFF.

Details on this clone: Different DNA sequences within this sample yield the same CDR3. V gene TRBV19 combines with J gene TRBJ1-2; D gene ambiguous. Trimming removed 3 bases from V and 8 bases from J, with 7 bases in between. The CDR3 is made up of 11 amino acids. CDR1 LNHDA and CDR2 SQIVND come from the germline V gene (reference sequence). For the CDR3, the DNA is TGTGCCAGTAGTATCGGTTCGGGCTACACCTTC. Translated: CASSIGSGYTF.

The chain uses TRBV5-1 and TRBJ2-1; D gene ambiguous. The CDR3 runs 15 residues. Germline CDR1 SGHRS, CDR2 YFSETQ. Trimming cost V 6 bases and J 3 bases, with 16 bases left between them. The CDR3 loop reads CASNPARASYNEQFF. The CDR3, as DNA: TGCGCCAGCAATCCCGCTAGGGCGAGCTACAATGAGCAGTTCTTC. Looking up the rest from reference TRBV5-1 and TRBJ2-1 gives the full variable domain: KAGVTQTPRYLIKTRGQQVTLSCSPISGHRSVSWYQQTPGQGLQFLFEYFSETQRNKGNFPGRFSGRQFSNSRSEMNVSTLELGDSALYLCASNPARASYNEQFFGPGTRLTVL.

V usage is TRBV9 and J usage is TRBJ2-2; D not resolved. V lost 0 bases, J lost 6 bases, and 6 bases lay in between. This CDR3 region has 13 residues. CDR1 and CDR2 (germline): SGDLS, YYNGEE. CDR3 sequence reads: CASSVVVAGELFF. The CDR3 DNA sequence: TGTGCCAGCAGCGTAGTTGTCGCCGGGGAGCTGTTTTTT.

The chain is built from TRBV7-2 and TRBJ2-3, with TRBD2 identical over 8 bases. Germline V gene sequence: CDR1 SGHTA, CDR2 FQGNSA. This CDR3 is 15 amino acids long. After removal of 8 bases from V and 4 bases from J, the junction contained 11 bases not matched to a gene. The CDR3 is CASLWGREGADTQYF. For the CDR3, the DNA is TGTGCCAGCCTCTGGGGTCGGGAGGGGGCAGATACGCAGTATTTT.

This clone has a single count. The chain couples TRBV14 to TRBJ2-7; D uncertain. Germline CDR1 and CDR2: SGHDN and FVKESK. V lost 0 bases and J lost 0, with 9 bases in between. CDR3 size: 15 residues. The CDR3 region has the DNA TGTGCCAGCAGCCAAGAGGCGAGCAGCTCCTACGAGCAGTACTTC. Translated, it gives CASSQEASSSYEQYF.

This chain connects TRBV5-4 to TRBJ2-3; D is undetermined. The CDR3 length is 13 residues. Looked up from germline, CDR1 is SGHNT and CDR2 is YYREEE (reference sequence). V gave up 4 bases and J gave up 0 bases, with 6 bases separating them. The CDR3 is CASSEDSTDTQYF. In nucleotides, the CDR3 is TGTGCCAGCAGCGAGGACAGCACAGATACGCAGTATTTT.

The chain recombines TRBV18 with TRBJ1-5; 8 bases align to TRBD1. There are 14 residues in the CDR3. Germline-derived CDR1 and CDR2 are KGHSH and LQKENI. Trimming removed 6 bases from V and 4 bases from J; junction bases left unmatched: 5. CDR3 in amino acids: CASSRTGRNQPQHF. The CDR3 bases are TGTGCCAGCTCGCGGACAGGGCGTAATCAGCCCCAGCATTTT.

The chain has TRBV2 and TRBJ1-1; D possibly corresponds to TRBD1 (6 bases). The CDR3 contains 14 residues. Trimming took off 9 bases at V and 0 bases at J, with 14 bases between the two ends. Germline V CDR1 and CDR2: SNHLY, FYNNEI. The CDR3 reads CARNRGLMNTEAFF. CDR3 DNA: TGTGCCAGAAACCGGGGGCTCATGAACACTGAAGCTTTCTTT.

The chain is built from TRBV19 and TRBJ2-3; perhaps TRBD1 as D (5 bases). The CDR3 contains 15 residues. V was cut by 6 bases and J by 4 bases, with 17 bases left in between. The germline CDR1 and CDR2 sequences are LNHDA and SQIVND (reference sequence). The CDR3 loop reads CASRFEGRAADTQYF. CDR3 DNA: TGTGCCAGTAGGTTTGAAGGCAGGGCCGCAGATACGCAGTATTTT.

In this sample, this clone turned up once. The J gene is TRBJ2-1, the V gene TRBV27, with 8 bases lining up with TRBD2. Germline V gene data show CDR1 as MNHEY and CDR2 as SMNVEV (reference sequence). The CDR3 is made up of 16 amino acids. J lost 0 bases, V lost 3 bases, and 4 bases had no gene match. CDR3 sequence reads: CASSLGAGVSYNEQFF. CDR3 bases: TGTGCCAGCAGTTTGGGAGCGGGAGTCTCCTACAATGAGCAGTTCTTC.

V usage is TRBV7-9 and J usage is TRBJ1-3; 8 bases agree with TRBD1. Germline V gene sequence: CDR1 SEHNR, CDR2 FQNEAQ (reference sequence). With 2 bases clipped from V and 1 base from J, the junction kept 4 bases outside the gene matches. The CDR3 is 16 amino acids. In DNA form, the CDR3 reads TGTGCCAGCAGCTTAAGAAGGACAGGGTCTGGAAACACCATATATTTT. It is translated as CASSLRRTGSGNTIYF.

A single count supports this clone. The V and J genes are TRBV15 and TRBJ2-2; D might be TRBD1 or TRBD2, each matching 6 bases. V was trimmed by 1 base and J by 0 bases, leaving 18 bases between them. CDR1 is LNHNV, CDR2 YYDKDF, per germline (reference sequence). The CDR3 covers 19 residues. The CDR3 loop reads CATSRVKGGEGPNTGELFF. CDR3 coding DNA: TGTGCCACCAGCAGAGTGAAGGGGGGAGAAGGCCCGAACACCGGGGAGCTGTTTTTT.

This clone occurred once. The chain is built from TRBV6-5 and TRBJ2-5; 7 bases are shared with TRBD2. Germline CDR1 reads MNHEY; CDR2 reads SVGAGI. The CDR3 is 14 amino acids. J was trimmed by 6 bases and V by 6 bases; bases with no gene match: 10. The CDR3 spells CASRETSLPKTQYF. CDR3 coding DNA: TGTGCCAGCAGGGAGACTAGCTTGCCGAAGACCCAGTACTTC.

J is TRBJ2-7 and V is TRBV21-1. TRBV21-1 is tagged as a pseudogene. The CDR3 extends over 20 amino acids. CDR3 sequence: CASSPRGWSGSLPGGHEQYF. CDR3 bases: TGTGCCAGCAGCCCCAGGGGATGGTCCGGGAGCCTACCCGGGGGCCACGAGCAGTACTTC.

The V gene is TRBV11-2, the J gene TRBJ2-7; 9 bases align to TRBD2. The CDR3 sequence is 19 residues long. The germline CDR1 and CDR2 sequences are SGHAT and FQNNGV. V lost 1 base, J lost 7 bases, and 20 bases stayed unmatched. The CDR3 region is CASSLVFGSWGGRAGEQYF. The CDR3 DNA follows: TGTGCCAGCAGCTTAGTCTTCGGAAGTTGGGGCGGGAGGGCCGGTGAGCAGTACTTC.

The chain is built from TRBV7-8 and TRBJ1-5; 8 bases are shared with TRBD1. CDR3 length: 15 amino acids. Germline CDR1 reads SGHVS; CDR2 reads FQNEAQ. V lost 6 bases, J lost 5 bases, and 9 bases stayed unmatched. Here the CDR3 reads CASSHGQGGHQPQHF. The CDR3 DNA reads TGTGCCAGCAGTCACGGACAGGGCGGTCATCAGCCCCAGCATTTT. Supplemented by reference TRBV7-8 and TRBJ1-5, the full variable domain reads GAGVSQSPRYKVAKRGQDVALRCDPISGHVSLFWYQQALGQGPEFLTYFQNEAQLDKSGLPSDRFFAERPEGSVSTLKIQRTQQEDSAVYLCASSHGQGGHQPQHFGDGTRLSIL.